This T cell receptor beta chain was recorded in a study of shared clonotypes between healthy human individuals. Profiling relied on immunoSEQ multiplex PCR, and the TCRdb table lists in-frame clones only, not all of them. Of approximately 1.5 million clones in the sample, approximately 98.5% were seen once. From germline, CDR1 is SGHRS and CDR2 YFSETQ. The CDR3 has 20 amino acids. V was trimmed by 0 bases and J by 3 bases, leaving 27 bases between them. The specimen sequenced was naive CD4+ T cells sorted from blood. Regarding subset: CD45RA+ positively selected. This TCR was recovered from a man aged 25-45 years in good health. V gene TRBV5-1 combines with J gene TRBJ1-1; tentative D call: TRBD1 (5 bases). CDR3 region: CASSLGGLRKPSLVDTEAFF. CDR3 nucleotide sequence: TGCGCCAGCAGCTTGGGGGGCCTGCGTAAGCCATCACTAGTAGACACTGAAGCTTTCTTT.